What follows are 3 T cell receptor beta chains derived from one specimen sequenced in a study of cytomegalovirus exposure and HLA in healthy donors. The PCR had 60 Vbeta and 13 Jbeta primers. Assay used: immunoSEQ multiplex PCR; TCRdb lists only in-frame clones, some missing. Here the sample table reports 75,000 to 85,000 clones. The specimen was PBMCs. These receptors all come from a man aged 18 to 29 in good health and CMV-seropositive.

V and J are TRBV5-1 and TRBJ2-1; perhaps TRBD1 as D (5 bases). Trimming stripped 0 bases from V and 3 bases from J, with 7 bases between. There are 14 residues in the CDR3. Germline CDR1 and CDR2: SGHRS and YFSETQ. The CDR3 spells CASSLATDYNEQFF. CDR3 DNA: TGCGCCAGCAGCTTGGCGACAGACTACAATGAGCAGTTCTTC.

CDR3 sequence (DNA): TGTGCCAGCAGATCCGACCCCGGGACTTTATATGGCTACACCTTC. Amino acids: CASRSDPGTLYGYTF. The chain combines TRBV27 with TRBJ1-2; D may be TRBD1 (5 bases). The germline V gene has CDR1 MNHEY and CDR2 SMNVEV (reference sequence). The CDR3 sequence is 15 residues long. The V end was cut by 6 bases, the J end by 5 bases, with 19 bases between.

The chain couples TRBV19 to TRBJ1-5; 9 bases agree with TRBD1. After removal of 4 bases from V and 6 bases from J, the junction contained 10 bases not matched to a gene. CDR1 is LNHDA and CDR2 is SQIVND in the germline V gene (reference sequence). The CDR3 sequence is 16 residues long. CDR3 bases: TGTGCCAGTAGTACGTACCGGGACAGGGAGTTTCAGCCCCAGCATTTT. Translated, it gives CASSTYRDREFQPQHF.